The 7 T cell receptor beta chains below come from one sample, sequenced in a study of blood T cell repertoires in COVID-19. Libraries were prepared by immunoSEQ multiplex PCR; TCRdb keeps only in-frame clonotypes and omits some of them. The sample lists approximately 120,000 clones; roughly four fifths were seen once. Material for sequencing was peripheral blood. These receptor sequences come from a human donor in a cohort sampled during active COVID-19.

The rearrangement links TRBV7-2 to TRBJ2-2; the match to TRBD2 covers 8 bases. Germline V gene lookup returns CDR1 SGHTA and CDR2 FQGNSA. The CDR3 totals 16 residues. After removal of 5 bases from V and 9 bases from J, the junction contained 14 bases not matched to a gene. In DNA, the CDR3 is TGTGCCAGCAGCCCGCTATCGGGGGGGGGATGGCGGGAGCTGTTTTTT. Protein product: CASSPLSGGGWRELFF.

The rearrangement joins TRBV19 to TRBJ1-2; D unresolved. The germline V and J ends were trimmed by 6 bases and 3 bases, with 14 bases remaining between them. Per germline, CDR1 LNHDA and CDR2 SQIVND (reference sequence). The CDR3 length is 14 residues. This CDR3 reads CASSILLIDYGYTF. CDR3 nucleotides: TGTGCCAGTAGCATTTTACTGATAGACTATGGCTACACCTTC.

V gene TRBV7-2 combines with J gene TRBJ2-7; 9 positions match TRBD1. The CDR3 is made up of 15 amino acids. Germline V gene sequence: CDR1 SGHTA, CDR2 FQGNSA. J lost 2 bases, V lost 0 bases, and 2 bases had no gene match. CDR3: CASSLAGQGAYEQYF. CDR3 in DNA: TGTGCCAGCAGCTTAGCGGGACAGGGAGCCTACGAGCAGTACTTC.

The gene calls are TRBV4-3 and TRBJ1-1; TRBD1 matches 8 bases. The CDR3 runs to 15 residues. CDR1 and CDR2 from the germline V gene are LGHNA and YSLEER. V lost 1 base, J lost 3 bases, and 4 bases stayed unmatched. The CDR3 here is CASSQGTGFDTEAFF. The CDR3 DNA is TGCGCCAGCAGCCAAGGGACAGGGTTCGACACTGAAGCTTTCTTT.

The chain carries TRBV20-1 and TRBJ1-4; unclear D gene. Germline V gene data show CDR1 as DFQATT and CDR2 as SNEGSKA (reference sequence). Trimming shortened V by 5 bases and J by 12 bases, and 10 bases separated the two germline ends. The CDR3 has 10 amino acids. This chain's CDR3 is CSAPAVELFF. CDR3 nucleotides: TGCAGTGCTCCCGCGGTGGAACTGTTTTTT.

The chain is built from TRBV4-1 and TRBJ1-4, with TRBD1 matching over 8 bases. Trimming removed 6 bases from V and 0 bases from J; junction bases left unmatched: 12. CDR1 is MGHRA, CDR2 YSYEKL, per germline. The CDR3 consists of 18 residues. CDR3 amino acids: CASRRTGHTSATNEKLFF. In DNA, the CDR3 is TGCGCCAGCAGGCGGACAGGGCACACTTCGGCAACTAATGAAAAACTGTTTTTT.

The chain combines TRBV12-3 or TRBV12-4 with TRBJ1-3; D might be TRBD1 (6 bases). The CDR3 is 12 amino acids. Trimming took 5 bases from V and 7 from J, leaving 9 bases between them. The CDR3 sequence: CASSPQGNTIYF. The CDR3 DNA sequence: TGTGCCAGCAGTCCTCAGGGGAACACCATATATTTT.